This T cell receptor (beta chain) was sequenced for a study of shared clonotypes between healthy human individuals. The overall study: The donor group consisted of two women and a few men, aged 18 to 49.

Regarding this clone: Antigen: not known.

Overall study findings and caveats: Only blood was sampled; tissue repertoires likely differ. Relative to their counterparts shared across all four donors, non-shared clonotypes exhibited diminished generation probabilities. Richness estimates generally favored naive over memory subsets.

Generated by immunoSEQ multiplex PCR, the TCRdb table keeps only in-frame clones and is missing some. The profile shows some 300,000 clones, around 70% of them singletons. Germline CDR1 and CDR2: LNHDA and SQIVND (reference sequence). CDR3 length equals 16 residues. V lost 7 bases, J lost 3 bases, and 11 bases stayed unmatched. The receptor was isolated from a man aged 25 to 40 in good health. J is TRBJ1-5 and V is TRBV19; 8 nucleotides line up with TRBD1. Specimen: memory CD4+ T cells sorted from blood. The subset: CD45RA-negative fraction. CDR3 residues: CASTVLHQGANQPQHF. DNA of the CDR3: TGTGCCAGTACCGTTCTTCATCAGGGGGCCAATCAGCCCCAGCATTTT. The complete variable domain, with remaining parts taken from reference TRBV19 and TRBJ1-5, reads DGGITQSPKYLFRKEGQNVTLSCEQNLNHDAMYWYRQDPGQGLRLIYYSQIVNDFQKGDIAEGYSVSREKKESFPLTVTSAQKNPTAFYLCASTVLHQGANQPQHFGDGTRLSIL.